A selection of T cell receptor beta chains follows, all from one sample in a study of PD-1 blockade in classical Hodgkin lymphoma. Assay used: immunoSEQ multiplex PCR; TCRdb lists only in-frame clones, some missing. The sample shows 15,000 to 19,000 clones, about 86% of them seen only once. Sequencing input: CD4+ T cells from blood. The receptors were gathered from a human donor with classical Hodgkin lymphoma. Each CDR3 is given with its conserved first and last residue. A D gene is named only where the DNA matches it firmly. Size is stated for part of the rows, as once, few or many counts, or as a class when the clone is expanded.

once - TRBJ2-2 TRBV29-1 TGCAGCGTCCTATCACATTCGAACACCGGGGAGCTGTTTTTT CSVLSHSNTGELFF
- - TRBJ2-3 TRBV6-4 TGTGCCAGCAGTGAACAGGTTTCCAGCACAGATACGCAGTATTTT CASSEQVSSTDTQYF
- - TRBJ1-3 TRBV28 TGTGCCAGCAGTCCGGGCCCTGGAAACACCATATATTTT CASSPGPGNTIYF
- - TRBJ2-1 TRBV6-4 TGTGCCAGCAGTGAATTGGGGACGCCGGGAAAGGCCAATGAGCAGTTCTTC CASSELGTPGKANEQFF
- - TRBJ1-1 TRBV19 TGTGCCAGTAATAGGGGGGGGACGTACACTGAAGCTTTCTTT CASNRGGTYTEAFF
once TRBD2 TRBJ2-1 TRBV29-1 TGCAGCGGGGGACCGCGGGAGCTAAATGAGCAGTTCTTC CSGGPRELNEQFF
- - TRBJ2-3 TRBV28 TGTGCCAGCAGCCCCTCCCGCCCGGTATCAGATACGCAGTATTTT CASSPSRPVSDTQYF
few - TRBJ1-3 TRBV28 TGTGCCAGCAGTTCCGGGGGAAGCTCTGGAAACACCATATATTTT CASSSGGSSGNTIYF
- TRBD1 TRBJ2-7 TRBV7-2 TGTGCCAGCAGCCCGCGGACAGGGAGCGAGCAGTACTTC CASSPRTGSEQYF
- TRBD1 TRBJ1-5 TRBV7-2 TGTGCCAGCAGCTTAACCTCCGGACAGGGGGGTTCCAATCAGCCCCAGCATTTT CASSLTSGQGGSNQPQHF
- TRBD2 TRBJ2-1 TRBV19 TGTGCCAGTAGTTTTGCGGGAGGACCCGACAATGAGCAGTTCTTC CASSFAGGPDNEQFF
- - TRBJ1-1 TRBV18 TGTGCCAGCTCACCACCGTTACCCGGGGGACCGAACACTGAAGCTTTCTTT CASSPPLPGGPNTEAFF
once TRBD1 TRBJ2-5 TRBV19 TGTGCCAGTAGCTCGGACAGGCAAGAGACCCAGTACTTC CASSSDRQETQYF
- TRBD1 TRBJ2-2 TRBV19 TGTGCCAGTAGTAGCCTTGTCCGGGACAGAGAGCTGTTTTTT CASSSLVRDRELFF
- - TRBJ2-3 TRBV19 TGTGCCAGTAGCCCTGCGGGCCAGGATACGCAGTATTTT CASSPAGQDTQYF